These 14 T cell receptor beta chains came from one sample sequenced in a study of T cells in Graves' hyperthyroidism and ophthalmopathy. Amplification of TCR beta CDR3 regions was performed using RNA transcripts as template. TCR CDR3 regions were first amplified by RT-PCR with HTBI primers. From the multiplex PCR reads, TCRdb called clonotypes with MiXCR, one entry per CDR3 protein. The sample comprises 500,000 to 600,000 distinct CDR3 sequences, 40% to 50% of which are singletons, and 44% rests with the top ten. The source material was peripheral blood or thyroid tissue (not recorded which). The receptor set was obtained from an adult woman with Graves' disease, either hyperthyroidism or ophthalmopathy (not recorded which).

Points on this clonotype: One end of the junction varies from germline; a read error may be responsible. This chain joins TRBV15 and TRBJ1-6; TRBD1 is a possible D gene (5 bases). In germline, CDR1 is LNHNV, CDR2 YYDKDF (reference sequence). This CDR3 comprises 15 residues. Written as DNA, the CDR3 is TGTGCCACCAGCGGAGTCGGGGGGAGTAATTCACCCCTCAACTTT. It codes for CATSGVGGSNSPLNF.

This clonotype was detected many times. The gene calls are TRBV20-1 and TRBJ2-5, with 8 positions matching TRBD1. The length of the CDR3 is 12 residues. CDR1 and CDR2 (germline): DFQATT, SNEGSKA (reference sequence). The V and J ends lost 6 bases and 3 bases, in that order; junction bases with no gene match: 3. The CDR3 nucleotides are TGCAGTGCCCTGACAGGGGAAGAGACCCAGTACTTC. It codes for CSALTGEETQYF.

In its sample, this clonotype was seen a few times. This rearrangement joins TRBV5-8 to TRBJ1-2; 7 bases align to TRBD1. V shed 2 bases, J shed 4 bases, and the junction held 8 bases outside the gene matches. The length of the CDR3 is 15 residues. Germline values: CDR1 SGHTS, CDR2 YDEGEE. CDR3 in amino acids: CASSFGTVEFYGYTF. The CDR3 coding sequence is TGTGCCAGCAGCTTTGGGACAGTGGAGTTCTATGGCTACACCTTC.

CDR3 DNA: TGTGCCAGCACCGGCCAGGGGAATAATTCACCCCTCCACTTT. It specifies CASTGQGNNSPLHF. The rearrangement joins TRBV6-6 to TRBJ1-6; tentative D call: TRBD1 (6 bases). Germline V CDR1 and CDR2: MNHNY, SVGAGI (reference sequence). V lost 7 bases to trimming and J lost 5 bases, with 12 bases between them. The CDR3 totals 14 residues.

The sample holds many counts of this clonotype. The rearrangement links TRBV4-2 to TRBJ1-1; D unresolved. Per germline, CDR1 LGHNA and CDR2 YNFKEQ. This CDR3 contains 15 residues. V gave up 0 bases and J gave up 5 bases, with 13 bases separating them. CDR3 DNA: TGTGCCAGCAGCCAAGAGGCGGCAGGTCGGACTGAAGCTTTCTTT. Translated, it gives CASSQEAAGRTEAFF.

This clonotype was picked up many times. The chain employs TRBV7-2 and TRBJ2-5; 7 positions agree with TRBD1. Germline V gene lookup returns CDR1 SGHTA and CDR2 FQGNSA. The CDR3 spans 15 residues. The junction had 7 bases not matched to a gene; V was cut back by 3 bases and J by 3 bases. CDR3: CASSFNRGGKETQYF. The CDR3 DNA reads as TGTGCCAGCAGCTTTAACAGGGGTGGGAAAGAGACCCAGTACTTC. Looking up the rest from reference TRBV7-2 and TRBJ2-5 gives the full variable domain: GAGVSQSPSNKVTEKGKDVELRCDPISGHTALYWYRQSLGQGLEFLIYFQGNSAPDKSGLPSDRFSAERTGGSVSTLTIQRTQQEDSAVYLCASSFNRGGKETQYFGPGTRLLVL.

This clonotype was picked up a small number of times. The chain employs TRBV7-9 and TRBJ2-7, with D perhaps TRBD1 (7 bases). V lost 5 bases to trimming and J lost 2 bases, with 16 bases between them. Germline CDR1 reads SEHNR; CDR2 reads FQNEAQ (reference sequence). The CDR3 runs to 15 residues. In nucleotides, the CDR3 is TGTGCCAGCAGCCCAGGGGGACTGAGTACCTACGAGCAGTACTTC. It specifies CASSPGGLSTYEQYF.

The CDR3 DNA sequence: TGTGCCTTCCGGACAGTCCCAGGGACTGAAGCTTTCTTT. It encodes CAFRTVPGTEAFF. The chain has TRBV6-1 and TRBJ1-1; TRBD1 might be the D (6 bases). With 11 bases removed from V and 5 bases from J, the gap between germline ends came to 18 bases. Germline V CDR1 and CDR2: MNHNS, SASEGT. The CDR3 spans 13 residues.

The gene calls are TRBV9 and TRBJ1-5; TRBD1 matches 11 bases. This CDR3 comprises 16 residues. V lost 5 bases to trimming and J lost 0 bases; unmatched junction nucleotides: 4. Germline-derived CDR1 and CDR2 are SGDLS and YYNGEE. CDR3: CASSVGTGGSNQPQHF. As DNA, the CDR3 is TGTGCCAGCAGTGTCGGGACAGGGGGTAGCAATCAGCCCCAGCATTTT.

Details on this clonotype: A much larger clone differs by one base, so this may be a read error. The CDR3 does not end in the conserved phenylalanine or tryptophan, so this is likely a read error. The genes are TRBV25-1 and TRBJ2-7; possibly TRBD2 for D (6 bases). V lost 5 bases to trimming and J lost 2 bases, with 10 bases between them. Germline CDR1 MGHDK, CDR2 SYGVNS. The length of the CDR3 is 13 residues. The DNA of the CDR3 is TGTGCCAGCAGTTTAGGGACTCCCTACGAGCAGTACTCC. It yields the protein CASSLGTPYEQYS.

The J gene is TRBJ2-5, the V gene TRBV10-3; TRBD1 matches 8 bases. The germline V gene encodes CDR1 ENHRY and CDR2 SYGVKD. CDR3 length: 15 amino acids. The trim removed 6 bases at V and 5 bases at J, leaving 11 bases unmatched. CDR3 region: CAISPGQGAWETQYF. The CDR3 DNA sequence: TGTGCCATCAGCCCAGGTCAGGGGGCATGGGAGACCCAGTACTTC.

V gene TRBV7-9 combines with J gene TRBJ1-5; perhaps TRBD1 as D (6 bases). Germline loops: CDR1 SEHNR, CDR2 FQNEAQ (reference sequence). The CDR3 runs to 14 residues. Trimming took off 5 bases at V and 5 bases at J, with 13 bases between the two ends. The CDR3 loop is CASSHRDMDQPQHF. The CDR3 bases are TGTGCCAGCAGCCACCGGGACATGGATCAGCCCCAGCATTTT.

V usage is TRBV7-3 and J usage is TRBJ1-1; maybe TRBD1 (6 bases). This CDR3 region has 15 residues. Trimming pared 5 bases from V and 1 base from J, leaving 14 bases between. The V gene's germline CDR1 is SGHTA and CDR2 FQGTGA. CDR3 sequence reads: CASSAGQFGNTEAFF. The CDR3 nucleotides read TGTGCCAGCAGCGCAGGACAGTTTGGGAACACTGAAGCTTTCTTT.

This clonotype was seen ten or more times. The V gene is TRBV3-1, the J gene TRBJ1-6, with TRBD1 as a possible D gene (5 bases). The CDR3 length is 13 residues. The germline V and J ends were trimmed by 4 bases and 8 bases, with 9 bases remaining between them. Germline values: CDR1 LGHDT, CDR2 YNNKEL (reference sequence). The CDR3 protein is CASSRRGDSPLHF. The CDR3 region has the DNA TGTGCCAGCAGCCGAAGGGGTGATTCACCCCTCCACTTT.